Listed here are 25 T cell receptor beta chains from one sample, sequenced in a study of T cells in localized non-small cell lung cancer. Assay used: immunoSEQ multiplex PCR; TCRdb lists only in-frame clones, some missing. The table includes approximately 40,000 clones, more than 75% detected once. Here the sequenced sample was peripheral blood, taken before any cancer treatment. Source of these receptors: a man between 18 and 49 years old with stage I lung adenocarcinoma.

V is TRBV6-4 and J is TRBJ1-6; no firm D call. V lost 3 bases and J lost 15, with 9 bases in between. The CDR3 length is 11 residues. CDR1 MRHNA and CDR2 SNTAGT come from the germline V gene. For the CDR3, the DNA is TGTGCCAGCAGTGATGGAAGGCACCTCCACTTT. Translating it yields CASSDGRHLHF.

The gene calls are TRBV11-2 and TRBJ2-3; TRBD2 matches at 13 bases. J was trimmed by 3 bases and V by 5 bases; bases with no gene match: 8. Germline V gene sequence: CDR1 SGHAT, CDR2 FQNNGV. This CDR3 is 17 amino acids long. As DNA, the CDR3 is TGTGCCAGCAGCCCCTGGACTAGCGGGGGCTTAACAGATACGCAGTATTTT. Translating it yields CASSPWTSGGLTDTQYF.

The chain recombines TRBV5-6 with TRBJ1-3, with 8 bases matching TRBD1. Germline V gene sequence: CDR1 SGHDT, CDR2 YYEEEE. This CDR3 comprises 16 residues. The trim removed 0 bases at V and 4 bases at J, leaving 6 bases unmatched. The CDR3 sequence is CASSLGGQAWGNTIYF. The CDR3 bases are TGTGCCAGCAGCTTGGGGGGACAGGCTTGGGGAAACACCATATATTTT. The complete variable domain, with remaining parts taken from reference TRBV5-6 and TRBJ1-3, reads DAGVTQSPTHLIKTRGQQVTLRCSPKSGHDTVSWYQQALGQGPQFIFQYYEEEERQRGNFPDRFSGHQFPNYSSELNVNALLLGDSALYLCASSLGGQAWGNTIYFGEGSWLTVV.

V usage is TRBV5-4 and J usage is TRBJ2-7; 15 nucleotides line up with TRBD2. With V trimmed by 4 bases and J by 5 bases, 4 bases remained unmatched. The CDR3 loop spans 15 amino acids. The germline CDR1 and CDR2 sequences are SGHNT and YYREEE (reference sequence). CDR3 sequence reads: CASSPGTSGGNEQYF. In nucleotides, the CDR3 is TGTGCCAGCAGCCCCGGGACTAGCGGGGGGAACGAGCAGTACTTC.

The chain links TRBV7-2 to TRBJ1-3, with D maybe TRBD1 (5 bases). The CDR3 has 16 amino acids. The V end was cut by 1 base, the J end by 2 bases, with 12 bases between. The germline V gene has CDR1 SGHTA and CDR2 FQGNSA. For the CDR3, the DNA is TGTGCCAGCAGCTTAGTTTATTCGACAGCTGGAAACACCATATATTTT. Residues: CASSLVYSTAGNTIYF.

The chain has TRBV18 and TRBJ1-4; 8 bases align to TRBD1. The V and J ends lost 3 bases and 7 bases, in that order; junction bases with no gene match: 10. Germline V gene lookup returns CDR1 KGHSH and CDR2 LQKENI. The CDR3 runs 16 residues. The CDR3 sequence is CASSPGRQGTGEKLFF. In nucleotides, the CDR3 is TGTGCCAGCTCACCCGGCCGACAGGGGACGGGTGAAAAACTGTTTTTT.

V and J are TRBV28 and TRBJ1-2; D gene uncertain. CDR3 length equals 14 residues. The V end lost 2 bases, the J end lost 3 bases, and 10 bases lay between the germline ends. In germline, CDR1 is MDHEN, CDR2 SYDVKM. This CDR3 reads CASSLGQLYYGYTF. DNA of the CDR3: TGTGCCAGCAGTTTAGGGCAGCTGTACTATGGCTACACCTTC.

The chain recombines TRBV6-6 with TRBJ2-7; TRBD1 might be the D (6 bases). Germline-derived CDR1 and CDR2 are MNHNY and SVGAGI (reference sequence). Deletions cut 1 base from V and 7 bases from J, with 11 bases between. The CDR3 is made up of 13 amino acids. The CDR3 reads CASSYWAGEEQYF. CDR3 DNA: TGTGCCAGCAGTTACTGGGCAGGGGAAGAGCAGTACTTC.

The genes are TRBV6-5 and TRBJ1-1; D is unresolved. V dropped 0 bases and J dropped 4 bases, with 9 bases sitting between them. The CDR3 has 14 residues. Germline CDR1 MNHEY, CDR2 SVGAGI. The CDR3 DNA reads as TGTGCCAGCAGTTACTCAGTGGAGGCCACTGAAGCTTTCTTT. Its protein product is CASSYSVEATEAFF.

This clone came up once. Other DNA sequences from this sample encode an identical CDR3 as well. The chain uses TRBV11-2 and TRBJ1-6, with D unresolved. V lost 1 base, J lost 3 bases, and 7 bases lay in between. The CDR3 extends over 15 amino acids. The V gene's germline CDR1 is SGHAT and CDR2 FQNNGV. CDR3 DNA sequence: TGTGCCAGCAGCTTAGTCAAGGGCTATAATTCACCCCTCCACTTT. The encoded protein is CASSLVKGYNSPLHF. Complete variable domain (other parts from reference TRBV11-2 and TRBJ1-6): EAGVAQSPRYKIIEKRQSVAFWCNPISGHATLYWYQQILGQGPKLLIQFQNNGVVDDSQLPKDRFSAERLKGVDSTLKIQPAKLEDSAVYLCASSLVKGYNSPLHFGNGTRLTVT.

V usage is TRBV27 and J usage is TRBJ2-3; 7 positions agree with TRBD1. The J segment lost 2 bases and the V segment lost 4 bases, leaving 12 bases of the junction unmatched. This CDR3 contains 17 residues. Germline values: CDR1 MNHEY, CDR2 SMNVEV (reference sequence). The chain's CDR3 is CASSSRRTGIVTDTQYF. DNA for the CDR3: TGTGCCAGCAGTTCACGACGGACAGGAATCGTCACAGATACGCAGTATTTT.

The chain is built from TRBV19 and TRBJ2-5; D call uncertain. CDR1 is LNHDA and CDR2 is SQIVND in the germline V gene (reference sequence). The V and J ends lost 6 bases and 4 bases respectively, with 21 bases between them. This CDR3 comprises 16 residues. The CDR3 bases are TGTGCCAGTAGCAGACTCGGATCTAATGAAGGAGAGACCCAGTACTTC. This translates into CASSRLGSNEGETQYF.

The V and J genes are TRBV7-9 and TRBJ2-7, with TRBD1 matching 7 bases. V lost 4 bases and J lost 2; bases outside the gene matches: 8. The CDR3 extends over 15 amino acids. The germline V gene encodes CDR1 SEHNR and CDR2 FQNEAQ (reference sequence). CDR3 in amino acids: CASSSPGQSAYEQYF. The CDR3 DNA follows: TGTGCCAGCAGCTCTCCGGGACAGAGTGCCTACGAGCAGTACTTC.

This clone has more than one count but fewer than ten. The sample contains more than one DNA sequence encoding this CDR3. The chain uses TRBV30 and TRBJ1-5; D is possibly TRBD1 (6 bases). CDR1 is GTSNPN and CDR2 is SVGIG in the germline V gene (reference sequence). V was cut by 8 bases and J by 4 bases, with 15 bases left in between. This CDR3 has 13 residues. In nucleotides, the CDR3 is TGTGCCGCGGCACAGGGCTTAAATCAGCCCCAGCATTTT. It codes for CAAAQGLNQPQHF.

This clone has only one observation. The chain joins TRBV18 to TRBJ1-5; D perhaps matches TRBD1 (6 bases). CDR3 length equals 14 residues. Germline V gives CDR1 KGHSH, CDR2 LQKENI. The V end was cut by 6 bases, the J end by 2 bases, with 11 bases between. CDR3 DNA: TGTGCCAGCTCGTCACAGGGTGGCAATCAGCCCCAGCATTTT. Translation gives CASSSQGGNQPQHF.

J is TRBJ2-7 and V is TRBV15; D call uncertain. The CDR3 is 13 residues long. Germline-derived CDR1 and CDR2 are LNHNV and YYDKDF (reference sequence). V was pared by 1 base and J by 0 bases, with 4 bases between. CDR3 protein: CATSRAVSYEQYF. The CDR3 DNA sequence: TGTGCCACCAGCAGAGCAGTCTCCTACGAGCAGTACTTC.

The chain employs TRBV6-6 and TRBJ1-1; tentatively, D is TRBD1 (5 bases). The CDR3 totals 14 residues. Trimming pared 2 bases from V and 5 bases from J, leaving 12 bases between. CDR1 and CDR2 (germline): MNHNY, SVGAGI (reference sequence). CDR3 in DNA: TGTGCCAGCAGTTACGGGACGGCCGGGACTGAAGCTTTCTTT. Its protein is CASSYGTAGTEAFF.

This chain connects TRBV28 to TRBJ1-2; no clear D gene. V lost 6 bases and J 4 bases, leaving 9 bases between the germline ends. The germline gives CDR1 MDHEN, CDR2 SYDVKM. The CDR3 consists of 12 residues. CDR3 sequence (DNA): TGTGCCAGCAGCTCCGCCGGCTATGGCTACACCTTC. Its translation: CASSSAGYGYTF.

The chain links TRBV19 to TRBJ1-6, with 8 bases lining up with TRBD1. CDR3 length: 16 amino acids. The germline CDR1 and CDR2 sequences are LNHDA and SQIVND (reference sequence). J gave up 10 bases and V 9 bases, and 17 bases lay outside the gene matches. CDR3 DNA sequence: TGTGCCAGCAACGAGACCGGACAGGGAGTGGGATCACCCCTCCACTTT. This gives the protein CASNETGQGVGSPLHF. The variable domain in full, completed from reference TRBV19 and TRBJ1-6, reads DGGITQSPKYLFRKEGQNVTLSCEQNLNHDAMYWYRQDPGQGLRLIYYSQIVNDFQKGDIAEGYSVSREKKESFPLTVTSAQKNPTAFYLCASNETGQGVGSPLHFGNGTRLTVT.

This chain joins TRBV5-6 and TRBJ2-5; either TRBD1 or TRBD2 may fit D (5 bases each). TRBJ2-7 explains the end of the DNA better; the J call may be wrong. The CDR3 is 15 residues long. Germline V CDR1 and CDR2: SGHDT, YYEEEE. The CDR3: CASSLGDRVSYEQYF. Written as DNA, the CDR3 is TGTGCCAGCAGCTTGGGGGACCGCGTCTCCTACGAGCAGTACTTC.

The chain combines TRBV9 with TRBJ2-5; weak D call: TRBD2 (5 bases). Germline assignment: CDR1 SGDLS and CDR2 YYNGEE. V dropped 0 bases and J dropped 1 base, with 10 bases sitting between them. The CDR3 is made up of 15 amino acids. CDR3: CASSVGRGIQETQYF. For the CDR3, the DNA is TGTGCCAGCAGCGTAGGCCGGGGTATCCAAGAGACCCAGTACTTC.

The chain combines TRBV4-3 with TRBJ1-2; unclear D gene. The germline CDR1 and CDR2 sequences are LGHNA and YSLEER. CDR3 length: 14 residues. The V and J ends lost 2 bases and 8 bases respectively, with 15 bases between them. CDR3 sequence reads: CASSQLVRTGGYTF. DNA for the CDR3: TGCGCCAGCAGCCAACTCGTACGAACGGGGGGCTACACCTTC.

The genes are TRBV9 and TRBJ1-1; D gene ambiguous. Trimming shortened V by 0 bases and J by 0 bases, and 9 bases separated the two germline ends. This CDR3 contains 15 residues. From germline, CDR1 is SGDLS and CDR2 YYNGEE. The CDR3 reads CASSVDPGMNTEAFF. CDR3 coding DNA: TGTGCCAGCAGCGTAGATCCGGGAATGAACACTGAAGCTTTCTTT.

This clone occurred a few times. The chain is built from TRBV19 and TRBJ1-1; 7 bases are shared with TRBD1. The V and J ends lost 7 bases and 3 bases, in that order; junction bases with no gene match: 8. Germline V gene data show CDR1 as LNHDA and CDR2 as SQIVND (reference sequence). The CDR3 loop spans 14 amino acids. Here the CDR3 reads CASTLDRLDTEAFF. CDR3 nucleotide sequence: TGTGCCAGTACCTTGGACAGGTTGGACACTGAAGCTTTCTTT.

This clone has only one observation. The genes are TRBV6-1 and TRBJ1-1; D remains unclear. Germline values: CDR1 MNHNS, CDR2 SASEGT. Trimming cost V 4 bases and J 0 bases, with 9 bases left between them. The CDR3 loop spans 14 amino acids. The chain's CDR3 is CASSARGMNTEAFF. The CDR3 DNA follows: TGTGCCAGCAGTGCTCGAGGGATGAACACTGAAGCTTTCTTT.